The 18 T cell receptor beta chains listed next were all sequenced from one sample in a study of monozygotic twins with inflammatory bowel disease. With the 5' RACE reads reprocessed, TCRdb shows one record per CDR3 protein and no DNA. This table holds around 97,000 distinct CDR3 sequences. Sequences were obtained from blood. The receptors were sampled from a human donor with ulcerative colitis or Crohn's disease, or a healthy co-twin of an affected twin (not recorded which).

This rearrangement joins TRBV2 to TRBJ1-5. This CDR3 has 13 residues. Germline V gene sequence: CDR1 SNHLY, CDR2 FYNNEI. Here the CDR3 reads CASGGNSNQPQHF.

The chain recombines TRBV29-1 with TRBJ2-7; the TCRdb call, TRBD1, lacks DNA for checking. The CDR3 is 14 amino acids. Germline V gene lookup returns CDR1 SQVTM and CDR2 ANQGSEA. The CDR3 here is CSVESRDRPYEQYF.

The genes are TRBV11-3 and TRBJ2-5; TCRdb's D call, TRBD1, is unchecked because there is no DNA. The CDR3 extends over 12 amino acids. Germline V gene sequence: CDR1 SGHNT, CDR2 YENEEA. The CDR3 reads CASSEKGGTQYF.

V is TRBV18 and J is TRBJ2-7. The CDR3 runs to 12 residues. Looked up from germline, CDR1 is KGHSH and CDR2 is LQKENI. The CDR3: CASSRSSYEQYF.

This chain joins TRBV7-9 and TRBJ2-7; TCRdb's D call, TRBD2, is unchecked because there is no DNA. The V gene's germline CDR1 is SEHNR and CDR2 FQNEAQ (reference sequence). This CDR3 has 13 amino acids. The CDR3 reads CALSRGGSYEQYF.

The chain carries TRBV28 and TRBJ1-1; as DNA is missing, the TRBD1 call by TCRdb cannot be tested. Looked up from germline, CDR1 is MDHEN and CDR2 is SYDVKM. The CDR3 totals 15 residues. The CDR3 loop is CASRQTGYINTEAFF.

This chain links TRBV14 with TRBJ1-1; TCRdb indicates TRBD1, and absent DNA this call remains unverified. CDR1 and CDR2 from the germline V gene are SGHDN and FVKESK. The CDR3 consists of 15 residues. The CDR3 sequence: CASSQVPGALTEAFF. The variable domain in full, with the rest retrieved from reference TRBV14 and TRBJ1-1, is EAGVTQFPSHSVIEKGQTVTLRCDPISGHDNLYWYRRVMGKEIKFLLHFVKESKQDESGMPNNRFLAERTGGTYSTLKVQPAELEDSGVYFCASSQVPGALTEAFFGQGTRLTVV.

The rearrangement links TRBV7-9 to TRBJ1-2. This CDR3 has 15 amino acids. Germline V gives CDR1 SEHNR, CDR2 FQNEAQ (reference sequence). CDR3 residues: CASSFDVRSGSGYTF.

The rearrangement joins TRBV5-4 to TRBJ2-3; the TRBD2 assignment by TCRdb is unverifiable without DNA. Germline values: CDR1 SGHNT, CDR2 YYREEE (reference sequence). This CDR3 contains 17 residues. CDR3 sequence reads: CASSLVAGGAGADTQYF.

The V gene is TRBV7-9, the J gene TRBJ2-3. The CDR3 extends over 12 amino acids. CDR1 is SEHNR and CDR2 is FQNEAQ in the germline V gene (reference sequence). The chain's CDR3 is CASSIQPDTQYF.

The V call is TRBV5-1, the J call TRBJ2-7; TCRdb names TRBD2, which stays unverified in the absence of DNA. The CDR3 sequence is 16 residues long. The germline V gene has CDR1 SGHRS and CDR2 YFSETQ. The chain's CDR3 is CASSLVTGGPSYEQYF.

The chain has TRBV5-1 and TRBJ2-2; the D gene TCRdb calls, TRBD1, cannot be checked with no DNA. This CDR3 contains 15 residues. CDR1 is SGHRS, CDR2 YFSETQ, per germline. CDR3 loop: CAGKQGPANTGELFF.

V and J are TRBV12-3 or TRBV12-4 and TRBJ1-1. This CDR3 has 13 residues. This chain's CDR3 is CASSYSGSTEAFF.

CDR3 sequence: CASTLSARYTDTQYF. V gene TRBV7-9 combines with J gene TRBJ2-3; no DNA is available, so the TRBD1 call from TCRdb remains unchecked. The germline V gene encodes CDR1 SEHNR and CDR2 FQNEAQ (reference sequence). This CDR3 region has 15 residues.

The V and J genes are TRBV5-1 and TRBJ2-5; TCRdb gives TRBD1 as the D gene, but with no DNA this cannot be confirmed. Germline CDR1 and CDR2: SGHRS and YFSETQ. The length of the CDR3 is 14 residues. The chain's CDR3 is CASGTGGAGETQYF.

This chain links TRBV7-2 with TRBJ2-7; the D gene TCRdb calls, TRBD1, cannot be checked with no DNA. There are 14 residues in the CDR3. The germline gives CDR1 SGHTA, CDR2 FQGNSA. The CDR3 sequence: CASSSRDTPYEQYF. Full variable domain (outside the CDR3, taken from reference TRBV7-2 and TRBJ2-7): GAGVSQSPSNKVTEKGKDVELRCDPISGHTALYWYRQSLGQGLEFLIYFQGNSAPDKSGLPSDRFSAERTGGSVSTLTIQRTQQEDSAVYLCASSSRDTPYEQYFGPGTRLTVT.

The V call is TRBV28, the J call TRBJ2-7. The CDR3 has 14 residues. CDR1 and CDR2 (germline): MDHEN, SYDVKM. The CDR3 is CASSNDRGSYEQYF.

The chain links TRBV7-2 to TRBJ1-4; the TCRdb D gene call, TRBD1, has no DNA to confirm it. The germline V gene encodes CDR1 SGHTA and CDR2 FQGNSA. The CDR3 runs 14 residues. CDR3 residues: CASSWGGPNEKLFF.